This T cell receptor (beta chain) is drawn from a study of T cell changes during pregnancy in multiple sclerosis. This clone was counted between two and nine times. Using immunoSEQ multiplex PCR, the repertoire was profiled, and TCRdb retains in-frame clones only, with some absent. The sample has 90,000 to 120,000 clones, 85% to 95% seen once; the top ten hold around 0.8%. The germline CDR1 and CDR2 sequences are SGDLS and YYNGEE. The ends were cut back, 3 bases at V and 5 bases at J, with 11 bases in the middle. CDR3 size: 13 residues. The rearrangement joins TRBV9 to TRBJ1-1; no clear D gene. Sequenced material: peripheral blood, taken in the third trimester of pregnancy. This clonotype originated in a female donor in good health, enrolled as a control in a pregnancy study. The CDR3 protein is CASSDEEGTEAFF. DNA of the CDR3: TGTGCCAGCAGCGATGAGGAGGGTACTGAAGCTTTCTTT.